This T cell receptor (beta chain) was captured in a study of blood T cell repertoires in COVID-19. Study-level information: Nucleic acid was either cDNA or gDNA, and it came from T cells, B-cell-depleted T cells, or PBMCs.

The CDR3 is 13 residues long. V was shortened by 7 bases and J by 4 bases, with 16 bases between the two germline ends. CDR1 SQVTM and CDR2 ANQGSEA come from the germline V gene. This clone was seen more than once but under ten times. Ages ranged from roughly 18 to 100 years, with residence in fewer than 25 US areas. Participant-given clinical history determined each cohort assignment. In the original processing: Reference gene primer amplification gave nucleated cell count estimates. Sequenced by immunoSEQ multiplex PCR; TCRdb stores in-frame clones only, minus some. V, J and clone size are those of that table, while D and trimming were read from the DNA. The table includes a few hundred thousand clones, approximately 83% detected once.

Sequencing input: PBMCs or T cells enriched from blood (not recorded which). This sequence was found in a woman aged 40 to 49 with acute COVID-19. The V call is TRBV29-1, the J call TRBJ1-1; the D gene is possibly TRBD1 (5 bases). CDR3 DNA: TGCAGCGCCCCGGGGGGTCGGGGCACTGAAGCTTTCTTT. Encoded protein: CSAPGGRGTEAFF.